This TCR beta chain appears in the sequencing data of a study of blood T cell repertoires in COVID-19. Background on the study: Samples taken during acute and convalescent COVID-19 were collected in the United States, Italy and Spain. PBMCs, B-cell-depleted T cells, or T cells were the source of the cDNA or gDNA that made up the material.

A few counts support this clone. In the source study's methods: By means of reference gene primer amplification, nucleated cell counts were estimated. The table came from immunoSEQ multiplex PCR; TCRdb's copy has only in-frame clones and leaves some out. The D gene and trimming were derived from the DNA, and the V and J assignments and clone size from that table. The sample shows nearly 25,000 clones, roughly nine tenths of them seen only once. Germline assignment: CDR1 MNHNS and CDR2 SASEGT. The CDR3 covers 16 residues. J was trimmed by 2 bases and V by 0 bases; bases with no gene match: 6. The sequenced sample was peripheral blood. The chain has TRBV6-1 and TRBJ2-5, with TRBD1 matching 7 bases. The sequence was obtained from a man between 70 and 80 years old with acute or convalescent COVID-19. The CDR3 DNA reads TGTGCCAGCAGTGAAGCTTGGGACAGCTTACAAGAGACCCAGTACTTC. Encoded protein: CASSEAWDSLQETQYF.